The clone carrying this T cell receptor beta chain came up once. Sequencing was performed with immunoSEQ multiplex PCR; in TCRdb, only in-frame clones are kept and a portion is missing. This sample carries around 24,000 clones, roughly three quarters of them seen once, and the ten largest clones take approximately 15%. This record comes from a study of blood T cell repertoires in COVID-19. Study-wide context: Specimens from acute and convalescent COVID-19 originated in the United States, Italy and Spain. Sources were T cells, B-cell-depleted T cells, or PBMCs; the material itself was cDNA or gDNA.

Germline CDR1 MNHEY, CDR2 SMNVEV (reference sequence). This CDR3 contains 16 residues. V was pared by 4 bases and J by 6 bases, with 5 bases of the junction left unmatched. The specimen was peripheral blood. The chain is built from TRBV27 and TRBJ2-1; 14 positions agree with TRBD2. The receptor comes from a man at least 80 years old with active or convalescent COVID-19. CDR3 nucleotides: TGTGCCAGCAGTTCCATCGGGACTAGCGGGAGCAATGAGCAGTTCTTC. This sequence encodes CASSSIGTSGSNEQFF.